Listed here is a single T cell receptor (beta chain). This sample is drawn from a study of blood T cell repertoires in COVID-19. Background on the study: T cells, B-cell-depleted T cells, or PBMCs supplied cDNA or gDNA.

Trimming took off 0 bases at V and 2 bases at J, with 10 bases between the two ends. Per the germline V gene, CDR1 is LGHNA and CDR2 is YNFKEQ. The length of the CDR3 is 15 residues. Those who participated ranged in age from about 18 to 89 years and resided in 20 to 30 US areas. The table came from immunoSEQ multiplex PCR; TCRdb's copy has only in-frame clones and leaves some out. This sample has hundreds of thousands of clones, with around 88% found just once. The clonotype comes from a woman in her thirties or forties with acute COVID-19. This chain links TRBV4-2 with TRBJ1-2; TRBD1 might be the D (5 bases). Sequenced: PBMCs or T cells enriched from blood (not recorded which). The CDR3 here is CASSQDAGQNYGYTF. In DNA form, the CDR3 reads TGTGCCAGCAGCCAAGATGCAGGGCAGAACTATGGCTACACCTTC.